These 7 T cell receptor beta chains were all obtained from the same sample, sequenced in a study of blood T cell repertoires in COVID-19. The data were produced by immunoSEQ multiplex PCR, yet TCRdb's version contains in-frame clones alone and is incomplete. The sample holds under 250,000 clones, roughly 88% seen once. The sequencing sample was made of peripheral blood. These receptors all stem from a woman older than 75 with COVID-19, enrolled during active disease.

V is TRBV6-2 or TRBV6-3 and J is TRBJ1-5; D call uncertain. This CDR3 has 14 amino acids. Germline V gene data show CDR1 as MNHEY and CDR2 as SVGEGT. With 5 bases removed from V and 3 bases from J, the gap between germline ends came to 11 bases. CDR3 in DNA: TGTGCCAGCAGTCGCAAGGAGTTCAATCAGCCCCAGCATTTT. It yields the protein CASSRKEFNQPQHF.

The chain uses TRBV5-4 and TRBJ2-5; maybe TRBD2 (5 bases). The CDR3 is 15 residues long. Trimming removed 3 bases from V and 3 bases from J, with 15 bases in between. The germline V gene encodes CDR1 SGHNT and CDR2 YYREEE (reference sequence). This chain's CDR3 is CASSSPTGIEETQYF. DNA for the CDR3: TGTGCCAGCAGCTCCCCGACCGGGATCGAAGAGACCCAGTACTTC.

The chain has TRBV6-5 and TRBJ2-7; 8 positions agree with TRBD1. The V gene's germline CDR1 is MNHEY and CDR2 SVGAGI. The V gene end was trimmed by 10 bases and the J gene end by 1 base; junction bases not matched to a gene: 12. There are 15 residues in the CDR3. This CDR3 is CATNTWTGRSYEQYV. For the CDR3, the DNA is TGTGCCACCAATACGTGGACAGGGCGGTCCTACGAGCAGTACGTC.

CDR3 sequence reads: CASSPGGSASEAFF. The CDR3 DNA sequence: TGTGCCAGCAGCCCCGGGGGGAGTGCTTCTGAAGCTTTCTTT. The rearrangement joins TRBV6-2 or TRBV6-3 to TRBJ1-1, with D perhaps TRBD1 (5 bases). The CDR3 has 14 amino acids. Germline V lookup: CDR1 MNHEY, CDR2 SVGEGT. V was clipped by 6 bases and J by 6 bases, with 17 bases between them.

The V and J genes are TRBV1 and TRBJ1-6; the table calls TRBD1, which could not be checked here. TRBV1 is tagged as a pseudogene. CDR3 length: 15 residues. The CDR3 region is CTSSQRTGPLSPLHF. As DNA, the CDR3 is TGCACCAGCAGCCAACGGACAGGGCCCTTGTCACCCCTCCACTTT.

Points on this clone: Other nucleotide sequences in the sample specify the same CDR3. The chain recombines TRBV5-1 with TRBJ2-5; the match to TRBD1 covers 11 bases. The CDR3 has 14 amino acids. In germline, CDR1 is SGHRS, CDR2 YFSETQ. V lost 3 bases and J lost 4; bases outside the gene matches: 2. The CDR3 region has the DNA TGCGCCAGCAGCTCGGGACAGGGGGGAGAGACCCAGTACTTC. This codes for CASSSGQGGETQYF.

The genes are TRBV5-1 and TRBJ2-3, with D maybe TRBD1 (6 bases). Trimming took off 4 bases at V and 3 bases at J, with 9 bases between the two ends. The germline gives CDR1 SGHRS, CDR2 YFSETQ. This CDR3 is 13 amino acids long. CDR3 amino acids: CASSVGQTDTQYF. CDR3 bases: TGCGCCAGCAGCGTTGGACAGACAGATACGCAGTATTTT.